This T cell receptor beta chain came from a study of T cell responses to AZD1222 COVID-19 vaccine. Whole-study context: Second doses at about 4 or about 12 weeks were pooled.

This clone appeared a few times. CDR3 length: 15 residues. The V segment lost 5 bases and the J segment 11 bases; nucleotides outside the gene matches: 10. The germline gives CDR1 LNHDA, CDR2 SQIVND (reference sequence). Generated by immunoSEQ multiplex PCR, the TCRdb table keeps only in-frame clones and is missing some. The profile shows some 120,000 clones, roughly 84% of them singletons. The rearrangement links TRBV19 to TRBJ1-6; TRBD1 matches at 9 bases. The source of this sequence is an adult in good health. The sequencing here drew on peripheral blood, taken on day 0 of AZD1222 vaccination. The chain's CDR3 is CASSSGQGGLTPLHF. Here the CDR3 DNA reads TGTGCCAGTAGTTCGGGACAGGGAGGGCTTACACCCCTCCACTTT.